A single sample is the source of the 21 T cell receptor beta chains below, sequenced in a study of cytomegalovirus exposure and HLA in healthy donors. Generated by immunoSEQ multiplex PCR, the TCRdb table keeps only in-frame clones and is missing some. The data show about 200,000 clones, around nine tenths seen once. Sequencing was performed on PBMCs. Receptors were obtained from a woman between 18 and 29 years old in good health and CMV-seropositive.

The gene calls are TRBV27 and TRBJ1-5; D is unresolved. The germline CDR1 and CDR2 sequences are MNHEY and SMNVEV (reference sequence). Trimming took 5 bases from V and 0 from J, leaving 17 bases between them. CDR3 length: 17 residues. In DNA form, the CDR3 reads TGTGCCAGCAGTCCAAAAGGAGGAGACTATAGCAATCAGCCCCAGCATTTT. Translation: CASSPKGGDYSNQPQHF.

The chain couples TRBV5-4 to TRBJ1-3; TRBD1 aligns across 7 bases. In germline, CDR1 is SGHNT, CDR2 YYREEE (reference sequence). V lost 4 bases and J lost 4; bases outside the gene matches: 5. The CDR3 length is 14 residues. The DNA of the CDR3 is TGTGCCAGCAGCCTGACAGGGCAAGGAAACACCATATATTTT. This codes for CASSLTGQGNTIYF.

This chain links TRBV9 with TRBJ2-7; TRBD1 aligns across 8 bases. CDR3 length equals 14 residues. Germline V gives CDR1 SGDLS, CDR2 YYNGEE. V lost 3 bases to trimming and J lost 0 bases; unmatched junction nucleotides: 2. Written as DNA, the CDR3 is TGTGCCAGCAGCGCGGGACAGGCCTCCTACGAGCAGTACTTC. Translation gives CASSAGQASYEQYF.

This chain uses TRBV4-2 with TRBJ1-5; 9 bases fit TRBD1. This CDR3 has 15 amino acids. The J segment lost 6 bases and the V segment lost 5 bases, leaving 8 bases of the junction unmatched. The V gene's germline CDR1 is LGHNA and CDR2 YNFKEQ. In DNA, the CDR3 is TGTGCCAGCAGCGTGGAGGGGACAGGGCCTCAGCCCCAGCATTTT. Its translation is CASSVEGTGPQPQHF.

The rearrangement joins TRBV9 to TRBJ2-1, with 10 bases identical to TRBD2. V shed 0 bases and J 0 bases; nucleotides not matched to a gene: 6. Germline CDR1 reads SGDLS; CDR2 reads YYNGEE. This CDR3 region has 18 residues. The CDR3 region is CASSVGPLAGSSYNEQFF. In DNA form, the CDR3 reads TGTGCCAGCAGCGTAGGCCCACTAGCGGGAAGCTCCTACAATGAGCAGTTCTTC.

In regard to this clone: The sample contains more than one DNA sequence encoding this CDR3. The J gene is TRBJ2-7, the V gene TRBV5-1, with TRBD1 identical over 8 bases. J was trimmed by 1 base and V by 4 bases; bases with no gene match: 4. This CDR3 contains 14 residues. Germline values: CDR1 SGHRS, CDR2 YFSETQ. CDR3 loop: CASSPGTGSYEQYF. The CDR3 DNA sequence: TGCGCCAGCAGCCCCGGGACAGGATCCTACGAGCAGTACTTC. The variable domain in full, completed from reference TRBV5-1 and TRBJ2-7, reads KAGVTQTPRYLIKTRGQQVTLSCSPISGHRSVSWYQQTPGQGLQFLFEYFSETQRNKGNFPGRFSGRQFSNSRSEMNVSTLELGDSALYLCASSPGTGSYEQYFGPGTRLTVT.

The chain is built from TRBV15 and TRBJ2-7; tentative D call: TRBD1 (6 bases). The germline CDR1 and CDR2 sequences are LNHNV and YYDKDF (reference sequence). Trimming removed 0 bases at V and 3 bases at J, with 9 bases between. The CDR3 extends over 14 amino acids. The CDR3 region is CATSRDLGGYEQYF. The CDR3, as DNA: TGTGCCACCAGCAGAGATTTAGGGGGCTACGAGCAGTACTTC.

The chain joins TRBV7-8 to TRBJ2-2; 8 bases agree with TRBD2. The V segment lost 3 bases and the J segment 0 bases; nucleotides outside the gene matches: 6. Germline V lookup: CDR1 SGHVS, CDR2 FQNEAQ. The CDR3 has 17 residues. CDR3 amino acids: CASSFPLTSANTGELFF. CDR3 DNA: TGTGCCAGCAGCTTCCCTCTGACTAGCGCGAACACCGGGGAGCTGTTTTTT.

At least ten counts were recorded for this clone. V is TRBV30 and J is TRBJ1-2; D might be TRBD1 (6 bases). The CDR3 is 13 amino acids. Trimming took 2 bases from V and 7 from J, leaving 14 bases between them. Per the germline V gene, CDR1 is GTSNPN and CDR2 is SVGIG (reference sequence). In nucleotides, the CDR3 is TGTGCCTGGAGTCGTGACAGGCCTCGTGGCTACACCTTC. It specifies CAWSRDRPRGYTF.

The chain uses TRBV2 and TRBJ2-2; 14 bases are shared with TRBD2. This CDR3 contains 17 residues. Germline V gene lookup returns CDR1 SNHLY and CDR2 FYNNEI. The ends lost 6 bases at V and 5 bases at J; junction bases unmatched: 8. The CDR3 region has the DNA TGTGCCAGCAGAGAGGGACTAGCGGGAGATAGGACCGGGGAGCTGTTTTTT. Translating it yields CASREGLAGDRTGELFF.

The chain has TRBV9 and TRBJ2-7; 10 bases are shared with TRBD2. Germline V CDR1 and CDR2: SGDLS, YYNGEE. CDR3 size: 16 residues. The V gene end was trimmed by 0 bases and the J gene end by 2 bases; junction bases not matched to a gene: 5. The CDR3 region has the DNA TGTGCCAGCAGCGTAGCTTCCGGACTAGCGGCCTACGAGCAGTACTTC. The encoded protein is CASSVASGLAAYEQYF.

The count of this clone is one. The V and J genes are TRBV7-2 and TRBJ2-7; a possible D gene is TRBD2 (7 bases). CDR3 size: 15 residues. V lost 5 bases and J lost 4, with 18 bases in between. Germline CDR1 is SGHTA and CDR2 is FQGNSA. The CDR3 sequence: CASSPAGGRGYEQYF. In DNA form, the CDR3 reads TGTGCCAGCAGCCCCGCCGGGGGGCGGGGGTACGAGCAGTACTTC.

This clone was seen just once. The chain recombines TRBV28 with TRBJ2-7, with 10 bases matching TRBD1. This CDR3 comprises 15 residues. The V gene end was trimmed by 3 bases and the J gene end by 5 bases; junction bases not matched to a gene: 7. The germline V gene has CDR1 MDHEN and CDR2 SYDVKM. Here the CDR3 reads CASSFQRTGGNEQYF. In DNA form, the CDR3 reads TGTGCCAGCAGTTTTCAGAGGACAGGGGGGAACGAGCAGTACTTC.

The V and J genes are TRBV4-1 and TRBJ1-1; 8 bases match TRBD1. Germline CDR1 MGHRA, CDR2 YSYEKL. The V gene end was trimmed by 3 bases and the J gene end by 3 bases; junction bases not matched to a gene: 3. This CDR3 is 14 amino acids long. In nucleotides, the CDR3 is TGCGCCAGCAGCCAGGTACAGGGGGACACTGAAGCTTTCTTT. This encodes CASSQVQGDTEAFF.

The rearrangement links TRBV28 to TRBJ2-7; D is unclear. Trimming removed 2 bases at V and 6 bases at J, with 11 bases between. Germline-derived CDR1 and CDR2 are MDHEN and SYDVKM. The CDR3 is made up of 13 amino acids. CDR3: CASSLELLSEQYF. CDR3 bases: TGTGCCAGCAGTTTAGAACTACTTTCCGAGCAGTACTTC.

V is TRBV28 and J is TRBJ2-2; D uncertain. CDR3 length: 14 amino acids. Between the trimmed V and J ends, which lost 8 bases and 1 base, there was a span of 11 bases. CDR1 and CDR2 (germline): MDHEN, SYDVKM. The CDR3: CASFGPMNTGELFF. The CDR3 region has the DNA TGTGCCAGCTTTGGGCCCATGAACACCGGGGAGCTGTTTTTT.

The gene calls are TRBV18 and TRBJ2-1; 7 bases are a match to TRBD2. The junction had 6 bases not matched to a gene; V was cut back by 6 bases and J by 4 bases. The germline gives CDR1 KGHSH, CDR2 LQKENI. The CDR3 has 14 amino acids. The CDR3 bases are TGTGCCAGCTCCGGGAGGCGGTCTTACAATGAGCAGTTCTTC. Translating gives CASSGRRSYNEQFF. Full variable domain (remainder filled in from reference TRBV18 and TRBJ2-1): NAGVMQNPRHLVRRRGQEARLRCSPMKGHSHVYWYRQLPEEGLKFMVYLQKENIIDESGMPKERFSAEFPKEGPSILRIQQVVRGDSAAYFCASSGRRSYNEQFFGPGTRLTVL.

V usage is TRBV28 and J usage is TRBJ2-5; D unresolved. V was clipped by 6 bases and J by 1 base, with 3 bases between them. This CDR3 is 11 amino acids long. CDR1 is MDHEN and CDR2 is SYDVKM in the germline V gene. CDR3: CASSFQETQYF. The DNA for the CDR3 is TGTGCCAGCAGCTTCCAAGAGACCCAGTACTTC.

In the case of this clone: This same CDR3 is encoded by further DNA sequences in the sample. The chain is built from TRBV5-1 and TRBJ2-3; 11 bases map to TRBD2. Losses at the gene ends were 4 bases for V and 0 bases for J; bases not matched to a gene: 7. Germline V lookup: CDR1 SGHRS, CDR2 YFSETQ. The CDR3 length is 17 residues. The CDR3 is CASSSGTSGPSTDTQYF. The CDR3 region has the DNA TGCGCCAGCAGCAGCGGGACTAGCGGCCCTAGCACAGATACGCAGTATTTT.

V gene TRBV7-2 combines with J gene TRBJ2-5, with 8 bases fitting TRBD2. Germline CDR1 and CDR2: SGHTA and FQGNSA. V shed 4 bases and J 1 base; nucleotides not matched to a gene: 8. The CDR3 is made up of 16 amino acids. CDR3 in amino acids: CASSSRISGIQETQYF. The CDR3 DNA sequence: TGTGCCAGCAGCTCCCGCATTAGCGGGATCCAAGAGACCCAGTACTTC.

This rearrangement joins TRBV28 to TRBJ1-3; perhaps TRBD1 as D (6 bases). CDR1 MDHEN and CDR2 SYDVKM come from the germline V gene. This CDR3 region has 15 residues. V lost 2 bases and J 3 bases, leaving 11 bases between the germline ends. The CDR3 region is CASSLGQGNGNTIYF. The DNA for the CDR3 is TGTGCCAGCAGTTTAGGCCAGGGGAATGGAAACACCATATATTTT. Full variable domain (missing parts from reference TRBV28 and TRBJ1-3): DVKVTQSSRYLVKRTGEKVFLECVQDMDHENMFWYRQDPGLGLRLIYFSYDVKMKEKGDIPEGYSVSREKKERFSLILESASTNQTSMYLCASSLGQGNGNTIYFGEGSWLTVV.